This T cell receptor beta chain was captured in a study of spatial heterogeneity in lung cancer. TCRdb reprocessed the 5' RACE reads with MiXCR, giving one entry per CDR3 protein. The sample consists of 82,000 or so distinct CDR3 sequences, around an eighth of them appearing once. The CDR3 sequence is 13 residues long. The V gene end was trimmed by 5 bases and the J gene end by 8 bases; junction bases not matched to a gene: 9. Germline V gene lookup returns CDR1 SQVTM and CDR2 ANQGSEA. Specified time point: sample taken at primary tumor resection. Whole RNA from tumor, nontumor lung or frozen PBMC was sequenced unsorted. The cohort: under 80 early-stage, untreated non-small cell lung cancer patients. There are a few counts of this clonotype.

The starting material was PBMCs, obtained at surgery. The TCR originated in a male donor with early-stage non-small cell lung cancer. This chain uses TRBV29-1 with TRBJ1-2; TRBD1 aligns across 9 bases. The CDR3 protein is CSVTTGGMGGYTF. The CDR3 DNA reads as TGCAGCGTTACAACAGGGGGCATGGGCGGCTACACCTTC.